This T cell receptor (beta chain) comes out of a study of CD8+ T cells in alopecia areata. At the level of the study: Tofacitinib lasted 6 to 18 months, then 6 months off drug.

RNA was extracted and reverse transcribed into cDNA as the sequencing template. The method was immunoSEQ multiplex PCR; TCRdb's version includes in-frame clones alone and lacks a portion of them. The sample contains about 150,000 clones, 40% to 65% of which appear only once. This CDR3 is 13 amino acids long. The germline V gene encodes CDR1 SEHNR and CDR2 FQNEAQ (reference sequence). The germline V and J ends were trimmed by 1 base and 7 bases, with 7 bases remaining between them. Both peripheral blood and punch biopsies of lesional scalp skin were obtained from patients who had alopecia areata. Regarding the study as a whole: Compared with mice, patients displayed less clear TCR sharing, possibly for HLA-related reasons.

This clone has more than one count but fewer than ten. Its antigen is undetermined. Sequences were derived from CD8+ T cells sorted from blood, sampled at week 0. The J gene is TRBJ1-4, the V gene TRBV7-9; TRBD1 might be the D (5 bases). This TCR came from a human donor with alopecia areata. The DNA for the CDR3 is TGTGCCAGCAGCTTAGGGGGGAGTGAAAAACTGTTTTTT. It is translated as CASSLGGSEKLFF.